Listed below are T cell receptor beta chains from one sample, sequenced in a study of cytomegalovirus exposure and HLA in healthy donors. Using immunoSEQ multiplex PCR, the repertoire was profiled, and TCRdb retains in-frame clones only, with some absent. The sample holds about 120,000 clones, 50% to 65% seen once. Input material: PBMCs. The receptors shown here come from a man in his forties or fifties in good health and CMV-seropositive. The CDR3 runs from the conserved cysteine through the conserved F or W. D genes are given only for firm matches. Not all rows give a size; the values are once, few, many and, for expanded clones, a class.

clone_size j_call d_call v_call cdr3_nt cdr3_aa
. TRBJ2-5 . TRBV9 TGTGCCAGCAGCGTAGGAAGTAGCCAAGAGACCCAGTACTTC CASSVGSSQETQYF
. TRBJ2-1 TRBD2 TRBV29-1 TGCAGCGTGAAGCGGGAGGGCCCTAGGAATGAGCAGTTCTTC CSVKREGPRNEQFF
few TRBJ1-2 . TRBV7-2 TGTGCCAGCAGCTTAGCTTCAGGGTTGTATGGCTACACCTTC CASSLASGLYGYTF
. TRBJ1-2 TRBD1 TRBV28 TGTGCCAGCAGTTCCGGACAGGGAAAAGCGTATGGCTACACCTTC CASSSGQGKAYGYTF
. TRBJ1-2 . TRBV16 TGTGCCAGCAGCCCCTTCGCTTCATCGAGCGGCTACACCTTC CASSPFASSSGYTF
. TRBJ2-2 . TRBV21-1 TGTGCCAGGGGGCGGGGAAACACCGGGGAGCTGTTTTTT CARGRGNTGELFF
. TRBJ1-2 TRBD1 TRBV28 TGTGCCAGCAGTTTCACACAGGGGCGTGGCTACACCTTC CASSFTQGRGYTF
. TRBJ1-5 . TRBV6-1 TGTGCCAGCAGTGAGTGGGGGCAGGATCAGCCCCAGCATTTT CASSEWGQDQPQHF
. TRBJ2-3 TRBD2 TRBV5-6 TGTGCCAGCAGCTTGGTAGGCGCGGGAGGCACAGATACGCAGTATTTT CASSLVGAGGTDTQYF
. TRBJ1-1 . TRBV10-3 TGTGCCATCAGTGAGTCGGAGGGGCTGTTGAACACTGAAGCTTTCTTT CAISESEGLLNTEAFF
. TRBJ1-3 . TRBV5-4 TGTGCCAGCAGCTTCGGGGGTCTCTCTGGAAACACCATATATTTT CASSFGGLSGNTIYF